This TCR beta chain was sequenced during a study of T cells in women clearing cervical HPV infection. Profiling relied on immunoSEQ multiplex PCR, and the TCRdb table lists in-frame clones only, not all of them. The sample has 44,000 or so clones; the top ten hold around 0.98%. The specimen was blood buffy coat. The source is a woman aged 18-70 years with a cervical HPV16 infection that either progressed to CIN3+ or cleared (not recorded which).

CDR3 residues: CASSLEGNTGELFF. The DNA read from the CDR3 is TGCGCCAGCAGCTTGGAAGGGAACACCGGGGAG. The rearrangement joins TRBV5-1 to TRBJ2-2; D gene ambiguous. The CDR3 extends 3 residues past the end of the read, so its final part is completed from the germline J gene. Germline assignment: CDR1 SGHRS and CDR2 YFSETQ. The V end lost 0 bases, the J end lost 1 base, and 4 bases lay between the germline ends. The CDR3 is 14 amino acids.